These 17 T cell receptor beta chains share one sample of origin, sequenced in a study of CD8 T cells in Susac syndrome. After extraction with the RNeasy kit, about 0.5 to 1 ug of the RNA was reverse transcribed using random hexamers. One entry per CDR3 protein results from TCRdb running MiXCR on the immunoSEQ multiplex PCR reads. The sample holds 80,000 or so distinct CDR3 sequences, 96% seen once. The sample taken for sequencing was CD8+ T cells from PBMCs. All receptors come from a human donor with Susac syndrome.

This clonotype appeared a single time. The chain recombines TRBV25-1 with TRBJ2-1; the D is unclear. This CDR3 contains 12 residues. V gave up 3 bases and J gave up 15 bases, with 15 bases separating them. CDR1 is MGHDK, CDR2 SYGVNS, per germline. CDR3 region: CASSEGAACPFF. The CDR3 nucleotides read TGTGCCAGCAGTGAGGGCGCTGCCTGTCCGTTCTTC.

This chain joins TRBV30 and TRBJ1-1; no reliable D call. Between the trimmed V and J ends, which lost 5 bases and 0 bases, there was a span of 10 bases. Germline-derived CDR1 and CDR2 are GTSNPN and SVGIG (reference sequence). There are 13 residues in the CDR3. The CDR3 sequence: CAWALYMNTEAFF. The CDR3 nucleotides are TGTGCCTGGGCCCTATATATGAACACTGAAGCTTTCTTT.

V gene TRBV9 combines with J gene TRBJ1-6; D gene ambiguous. CDR1 SGDLS and CDR2 YYNGEE come from the germline V gene. This CDR3 spans 12 amino acids. The ends were cut back, 3 bases at V and 14 bases at J, with 12 bases in the middle. CDR3 bases: TGTGCCAGCAGCGGCCCCGGGGAGGCCCTCCACTTT. Translated: CASSGPGEALHF.

The chain has TRBV4-3 and TRBJ1-1; no firm D call. CDR1 is LGHNA and CDR2 is YSLEER in the germline V gene. V dropped 0 bases and J dropped 0 bases, with 14 bases sitting between them. The CDR3 consists of 17 residues. CDR3 loop: CASSQDGPKVMNTEAFF. For the CDR3, the DNA is TGCGCCAGCAGCCAAGACGGTCCCAAAGTCATGAACACTGAAGCTTTCTTT.

This chain joins TRBV4-1 and TRBJ2-1, with TRBD2 identical over 9 bases. V was pared by 0 bases and J by 2 bases, with 8 bases of the junction left unmatched. There are 18 residues in the CDR3. Germline assignment: CDR1 MGHRA and CDR2 YSYEKL. The CDR3 loop is CASSQDQPSGTAYNEQFF. CDR3 nucleotide sequence: TGCGCCAGCAGCCAAGATCAGCCTAGCGGGACCGCCTACAATGAGCAGTTCTTC.

This clonotype has only one observation. DNA of the CDR3: TGCGCCAGCAGCCGCCTGAGCGGGAGGAGGTACGAGCAGTACTTC. As protein: CASSRLSGRRYEQYF. This chain uses TRBV4-1 with TRBJ2-7; 9 nucleotides agree with TRBD2. Germline V lookup: CDR1 MGHRA, CDR2 YSYEKL. The CDR3 covers 15 residues. The trim removed 4 bases at V and 4 bases at J, leaving 8 bases unmatched.

The chain employs TRBV7-9 and TRBJ1-1, with 7 positions matching TRBD1. V lost 8 bases to trimming and J lost 1 base; unmatched junction nucleotides: 10. CDR3 length equals 15 residues. Germline CDR1 is SEHNR and CDR2 is FQNEAQ (reference sequence). The CDR3 loop is CASGPTGARNTEAFF. Written as DNA, the CDR3 is TGTGCCAGCGGGCCCACAGGGGCCAGGAACACTGAAGCTTTCTTT.

The chain carries TRBV4-3 and TRBJ1-2; TRBD1 is a possible D gene (5 bases). V lost 0 bases and J 6 bases, leaving 14 bases between the germline ends. This CDR3 has 15 residues. Germline values: CDR1 LGHNA, CDR2 YSLEER. CDR3 residues: CASSQDSTGHDGYTF. The CDR3, as DNA: TGCGCCAGCAGCCAAGATTCCACGGGGCACGATGGCTACACCTTC.

V gene TRBV28 combines with J gene TRBJ2-7; tentative D call: TRBD2 (5 bases). Germline V gene lookup returns CDR1 MDHEN and CDR2 SYDVKM. This CDR3 contains 15 residues. V shed 0 bases and J shed 2 bases, with 11 bases lying between them. The CDR3 sequence: CASSLWGAATYEQYF. CDR3 in DNA: TGTGCCAGCAGTTTATGGGGAGCGGCCACCTACGAGCAGTACTTC.

This chain connects TRBV12-3 or TRBV12-4 to TRBJ2-1; 7 bases fit TRBD1. The CDR3 covers 15 residues. Trimming at V came to 3 bases and at J to 2 bases, leaving 4 bases not matched to a gene. CDR3 bases: TGTGCCAGCAGTTTTGGGCAGGGGGCCTACAATGAGCAGTTCTTC. It translates to CASSFGQGAYNEQFF.

This chain links TRBV13 with TRBJ2-5; maybe TRBD1 (6 bases). Germline assignment: CDR1 PRHDT and CDR2 FYEKMQ (reference sequence). V lost 0 bases to trimming and J lost 4 bases, with 6 bases between them. The CDR3 extends over 13 amino acids. CDR3 nucleotides: TGTGCCAGCAGCTTAGGGGGGGCAGAGACCCAGTACTTC. Protein sequence: CASSLGGAETQYF.

In its sample, this clonotype was seen once. The chain has TRBV6-6 and TRBJ2-7; TRBD1 might be the D (6 bases). Germline loops: CDR1 MNHNY, CDR2 SVGAGI (reference sequence). CDR3 length: 14 residues. Trimming took 1 base from V and 5 from J, leaving 12 bases between them. The CDR3 DNA reads as TGTGCCAGCAGTTACTACAGGGTGGCGGACGAGCAGTACGTC. Amino acid sequence: CASSYYRVADEQYV.

The genes are TRBV6-5 and TRBJ2-7; tentatively, D is TRBD1 (5 bases). Trimming cost V 6 bases and J 2 bases, with 11 bases left between them. Germline V gives CDR1 MNHEY, CDR2 SVGAGI. This CDR3 spans 13 amino acids. The CDR3 DNA is TGTGCCAGCAGCTATGGGGCCCCCTACGAGCAGTACTTC. Translating it yields CASSYGAPYEQYF.

The chain uses TRBV4-3 and TRBJ1-1, with 11 bases lining up with TRBD1. Looked up from germline, CDR1 is LGHNA and CDR2 is YSLEER. The CDR3 is 17 residues long. Germline trimming cut 3 bases from V and 2 bases from J; bases unmatched to any gene: 8. The CDR3 sequence is CASSQERTGGFNTEAFF. As DNA, the CDR3 is TGCGCCAGCAGCCAGGAACGGACAGGGGGCTTCAACACTGAAGCTTTCTTT.

The chain recombines TRBV7-8 with TRBJ2-7, with 10 bases fitting TRBD2. Looked up from germline, CDR1 is SGHVS and CDR2 is FQNEAQ. This CDR3 spans 15 amino acids. J gave up 7 bases and V 1 base, and 7 bases lay outside the gene matches. The CDR3 region has the DNA TGTGCCAGCAGCTTAGAGGCTAGCGGGAGTGGTGAGCAGTACTTC. Encoded protein: CASSLEASGSGEQYF.

This sequence joins TRBV7-6 and TRBJ2-7, with 10 bases fitting TRBD1. This CDR3 has 14 residues. The trim removed 5 bases at V and 3 bases at J, leaving 4 bases unmatched. Germline V gene sequence: CDR1 SGHVS, CDR2 FNYEAQ. CDR3 loop: CASSPTGGGYEQYF. In DNA, the CDR3 is TGTGCCAGCAGCCCGACAGGGGGCGGCTACGAGCAGTACTTC.

This chain links TRBV6-5 with TRBJ1-2; a possible D gene is TRBD1 (6 bases). CDR1 and CDR2 from the germline V gene are MNHEY and SVGAGI. CDR3 length equals 13 residues. V was trimmed by 4 bases and J by 7 bases, leaving 13 bases between them. This CDR3 is CASSLSGVAGYTF. Here the CDR3 DNA reads TGTGCCAGCAGTTTGTCAGGGGTGGCTGGCTACACCTTC.